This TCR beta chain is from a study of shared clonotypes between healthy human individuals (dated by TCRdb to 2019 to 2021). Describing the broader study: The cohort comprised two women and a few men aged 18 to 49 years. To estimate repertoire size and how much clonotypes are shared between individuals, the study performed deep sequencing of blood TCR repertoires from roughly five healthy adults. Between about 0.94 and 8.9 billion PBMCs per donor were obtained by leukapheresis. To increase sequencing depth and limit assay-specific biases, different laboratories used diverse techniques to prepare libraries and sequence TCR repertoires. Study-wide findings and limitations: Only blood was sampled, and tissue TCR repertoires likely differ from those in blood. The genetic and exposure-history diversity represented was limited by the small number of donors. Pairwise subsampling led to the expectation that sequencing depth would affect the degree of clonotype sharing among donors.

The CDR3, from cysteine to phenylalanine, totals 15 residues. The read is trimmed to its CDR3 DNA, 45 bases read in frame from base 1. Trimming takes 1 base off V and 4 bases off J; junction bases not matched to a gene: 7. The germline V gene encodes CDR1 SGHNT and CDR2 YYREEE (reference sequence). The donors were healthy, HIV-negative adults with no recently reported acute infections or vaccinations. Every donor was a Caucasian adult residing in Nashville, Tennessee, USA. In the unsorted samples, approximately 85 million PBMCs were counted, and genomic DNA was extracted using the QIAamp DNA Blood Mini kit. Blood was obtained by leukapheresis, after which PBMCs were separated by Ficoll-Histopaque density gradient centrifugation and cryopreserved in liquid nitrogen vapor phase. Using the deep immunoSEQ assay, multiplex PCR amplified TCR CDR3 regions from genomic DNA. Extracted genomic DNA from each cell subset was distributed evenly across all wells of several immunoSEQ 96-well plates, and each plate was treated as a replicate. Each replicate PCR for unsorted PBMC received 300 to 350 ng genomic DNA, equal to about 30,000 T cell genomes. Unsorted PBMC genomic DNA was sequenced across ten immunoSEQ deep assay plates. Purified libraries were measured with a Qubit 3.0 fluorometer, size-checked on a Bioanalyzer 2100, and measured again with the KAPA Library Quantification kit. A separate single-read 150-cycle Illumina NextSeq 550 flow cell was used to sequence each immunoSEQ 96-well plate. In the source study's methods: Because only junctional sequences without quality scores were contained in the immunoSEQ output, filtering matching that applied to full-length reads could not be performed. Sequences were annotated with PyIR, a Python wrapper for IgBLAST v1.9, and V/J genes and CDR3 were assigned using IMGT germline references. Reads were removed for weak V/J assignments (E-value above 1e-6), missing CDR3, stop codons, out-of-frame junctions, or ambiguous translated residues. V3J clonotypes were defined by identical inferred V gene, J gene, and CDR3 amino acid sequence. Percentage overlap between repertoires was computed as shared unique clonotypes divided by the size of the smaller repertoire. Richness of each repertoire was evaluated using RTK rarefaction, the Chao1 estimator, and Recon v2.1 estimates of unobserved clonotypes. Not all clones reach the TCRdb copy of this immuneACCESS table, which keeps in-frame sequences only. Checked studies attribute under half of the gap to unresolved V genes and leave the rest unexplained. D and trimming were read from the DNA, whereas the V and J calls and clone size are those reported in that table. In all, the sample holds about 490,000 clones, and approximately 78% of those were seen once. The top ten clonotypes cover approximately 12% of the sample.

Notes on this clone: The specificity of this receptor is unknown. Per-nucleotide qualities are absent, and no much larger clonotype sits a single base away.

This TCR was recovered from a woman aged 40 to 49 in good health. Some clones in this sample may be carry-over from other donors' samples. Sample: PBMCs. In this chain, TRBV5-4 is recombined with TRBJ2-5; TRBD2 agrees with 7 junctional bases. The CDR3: CASSLPASGGETQYF. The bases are TGTGCCAGCAGCTTGCCGGCTAGCGGCGGAGAGACCCAGTACTTC. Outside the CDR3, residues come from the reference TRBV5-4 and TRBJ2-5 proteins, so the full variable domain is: ETGVTQSPTHLIKTRGQQVTLRCSSQSGHNTVSWYQQALGQGPQFIFQYYREEENGRGNFPPRFSGLQFPNYSSELNVNALELDDSALYLCASSLPASGGETQYFGPGTRLLVL.